This T cell receptor beta chain appears in the sequencing data of a study of OX40 agonist ivuxolimab in advanced cancers. Clones were sequenced by immunoSEQ multiplex PCR, and TCRdb holds only the in-frame ones, with some missing. Among around 23,000 clones listed, approximately 80% were seen once. Germline CDR1 is KGHSY and CDR2 is FQNENV. Trimming pared 3 bases from V and 2 bases from J, leaving 13 bases between. The CDR3 is 15 amino acids. This clone is medium-sized (0.01 to 0.1%). The chain carries TRBV16 and TRBJ1-1; tentative D call: TRBD1 (5 bases). The TCR originated in an adult with an advanced solid tumor such as melanoma, head and neck, liver or kidney cancer. Here the sequenced sample was CD4+ or CD8+ T cells sorted from blood, taken in a trial of the OX40 agonist ivuxolimab. This CDR3 is CASSHSGRGNTEAFF. Written as DNA, the CDR3 is TGTGCCAGCAGCCACTCGGGACGTGGTAACACTGAAGCTTTCTTT.